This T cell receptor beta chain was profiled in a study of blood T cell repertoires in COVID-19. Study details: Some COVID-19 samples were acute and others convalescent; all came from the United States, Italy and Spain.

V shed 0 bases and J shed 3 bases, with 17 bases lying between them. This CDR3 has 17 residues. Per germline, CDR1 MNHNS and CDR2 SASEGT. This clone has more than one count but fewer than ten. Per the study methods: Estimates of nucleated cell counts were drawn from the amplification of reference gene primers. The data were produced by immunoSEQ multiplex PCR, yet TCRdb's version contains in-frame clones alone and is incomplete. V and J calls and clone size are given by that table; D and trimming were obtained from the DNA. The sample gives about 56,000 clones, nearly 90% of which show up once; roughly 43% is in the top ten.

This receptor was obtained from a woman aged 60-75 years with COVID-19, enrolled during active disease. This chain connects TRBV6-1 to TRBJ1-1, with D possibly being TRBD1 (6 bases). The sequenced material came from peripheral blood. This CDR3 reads CASSEATGWVVDTEAFF. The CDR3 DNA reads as TGTGCCAGCAGTGAAGCTACAGGGTGGGTGGTGGACACTGAAGCTTTCTTT.